Listed here are 9 T cell receptor beta chains from one sample, sequenced in a study of identical twins' blood T cells. MiXCR was run by TCRdb on the 5' RACE reads, yielding one entry per CDR3 protein. The sample has around 380,000 distinct CDR3 sequences, about 28% seen once. Sequenced sample: PBMCs. The receptors originated from a woman aged 18 to 50 in good health.

The chain links TRBV23-1 to TRBJ2-5; D is undetermined. TRBV23-1 is an ORF, and what it does is uncertain. This CDR3 has 14 residues. V was pared by 2 bases and J by 2 bases, with 9 bases between. The CDR3: CASSQLFLQETQYF. The CDR3 DNA sequence: TGCGCCAGCAGTCAACTATTTTTACAAGAGACCCAGTACTTC.

This chain connects TRBV3-1 to TRBJ2-2; D possibly corresponds to TRBD2 (6 bases). With 5 bases removed from V and 3 bases from J, the gap between germline ends came to 16 bases. This CDR3 is built from 16 residues. The germline V gene encodes CDR1 LGHDT and CDR2 YNNKEL (reference sequence). CDR3 residues: CASSSLGTWDTGELFF. CDR3 DNA: TGTGCCAGCAGCTCTCTCGGGACTTGGGACACCGGGGAGCTGTTTTTT.

This chain's CDR3 is CASSPGDRENTEAFF. CDR3 DNA: TGTGCCAGCAGTCCAGGGGACAGGGAGAACACTGAAGCTTTCTTT. The gene calls are TRBV12-3 or TRBV12-4 and TRBJ1-1; 9 bases are a match to TRBD1. The CDR3 runs to 15 residues. The trim removed 5 bases at V and 1 base at J, leaving 5 bases unmatched.

This clonotype was observed a few times. This chain joins TRBV6-5 and TRBJ1-2; D not resolved. The germline V gene has CDR1 MNHEY and CDR2 SVGAGI. CDR3 size: 14 residues. The V gene lost 2 bases and the J gene lost 8 bases, with 15 bases spanning the gap. Here the CDR3 reads CASSYGREVGGYTF. DNA for the CDR3: TGTGCCAGCAGTTACGGGAGGGAAGTGGGGGGCTACACCTTC.

The chain is built from TRBV4-3 and TRBJ2-1, with D possibly matching TRBD2 (6 bases). V lost 0 bases to trimming and J lost 7 bases, with 13 bases between them. The CDR3 is 15 residues long. CDR1 and CDR2 from the germline V gene are LGHNA and YSLEER. The chain's CDR3 is CASSQDRLATNEQFF. DNA of the CDR3: TGCGCCAGCAGCCAAGACCGGCTAGCGACAAATGAGCAGTTCTTC.

Only a few counts were recorded for this clonotype. The gene calls are TRBV7-9 and TRBJ1-5; D gene ambiguous. Germline CDR1 and CDR2: SEHNR and FQNEAQ (reference sequence). The CDR3 has 12 amino acids. Between the trimmed V and J ends, which lost 5 bases and 5 bases, there was a span of 7 bases. CDR3 protein: CASSRQDQPQHF. The CDR3 coding sequence is TGTGCCAGCAGCCGACAAGATCAGCCCCAGCATTTT.

The chain carries TRBV6-2 or TRBV6-3 and TRBJ2-5; 11 nucleotides match TRBD2. Germline trimming cut 6 bases from V and 1 base from J; bases unmatched to any gene: 4. CDR3 size: 15 residues. Germline V CDR1 and CDR2: MNHEY, SVGEGT. The CDR3 DNA reads as TGTGCCAGCAGACTAGCGGGAGCCACCCAAGAGACCCAGTACTTC. Protein: CASRLAGATQETQYF.

This clonotype has at least ten counts. In DNA, the CDR3 is TGTGCCAGCAGCTACTTGACAGGGGGAGGAACTGAAGCTTTCTTT. Residues: CASSYLTGGGTEAFF. This rearrangement joins TRBV11-2 to TRBJ1-1, with 9 bases lining up with TRBD1. The ends lost 4 bases at V and 5 bases at J; junction bases unmatched: 8. In germline, CDR1 is SGHAT, CDR2 FQNNGV. The CDR3 sequence is 15 residues long.

This clonotype was counted between two and nine times. The genes are TRBV4-2 and TRBJ2-1; D is uncertain. Germline CDR1 reads LGHNA; CDR2 reads YNFKEQ. V dropped 4 bases and J dropped 9 bases, with 16 bases sitting between them. There are 14 residues in the CDR3. The CDR3, as DNA: TGTGCCAGCAGCCCGAGACTGGCCGACTCTGAGCAGTTCTTC. This encodes CASSPRLADSEQFF.